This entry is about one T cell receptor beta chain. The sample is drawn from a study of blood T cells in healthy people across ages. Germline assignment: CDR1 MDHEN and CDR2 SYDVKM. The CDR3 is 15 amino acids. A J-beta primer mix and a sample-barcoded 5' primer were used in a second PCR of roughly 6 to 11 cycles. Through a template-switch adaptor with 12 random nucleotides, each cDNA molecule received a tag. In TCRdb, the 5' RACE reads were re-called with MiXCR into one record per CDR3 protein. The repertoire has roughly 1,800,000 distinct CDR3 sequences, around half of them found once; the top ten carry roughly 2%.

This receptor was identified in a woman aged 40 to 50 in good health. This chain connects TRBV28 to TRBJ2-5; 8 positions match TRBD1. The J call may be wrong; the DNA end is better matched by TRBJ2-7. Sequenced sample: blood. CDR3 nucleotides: TGTGCCAGCAGCTCGCAGGGGGCTGTTAAATACGAGCAGTACTTC. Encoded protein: CASSSQGAVKYEQYF.